Shown below are 27 T cell receptor beta chains from a single sample sequenced in a study of CD8 T cell repertoires and HIV-1 epitope variants. The antigens of these receptors remain unknown. Repertoires were generated with immunoSEQ multiplex PCR, while TCRdb's copy carries only in-frame clones and drops some. The table lists 2,000 to 3,000 clones, approximately 69% of them singletons. The sequenced material came from cultured CD8+ T cells derived from PBMCs. Source of these receptors: a male donor with HIV.

The V call is TRBV7-8, the J call TRBJ2-3; D is undetermined. The V end was cut by 4 bases, the J end by 0 bases, with 17 bases between. Germline CDR1 SGHVS, CDR2 FQNEAQ. The CDR3 is made up of 17 amino acids. The DNA for the CDR3 is TGTGCCAGCAGCTCACCTTTGGCGGAGCTTAGCACAGATACGCAGTATTTT. This codes for CASSSPLAELSTDTQYF.

The V call is TRBV19, the J call TRBJ2-1; possible D gene TRBD2, 5 bases. CDR1 LNHDA and CDR2 SQIVND come from the germline V gene (reference sequence). There are 13 residues in the CDR3. The ends were cut back, 1 base at V and 5 bases at J, with 6 bases in the middle. Written as DNA, the CDR3 is TGTGCCAGTAGTATAGTGGAGGACAATGAGCAGTTCTTC. It encodes CASSIVEDNEQFF.

The rearrangement joins TRBV5-6 to TRBJ2-7, with 8 bases identical to TRBD2. This CDR3 has 14 residues. CDR1 and CDR2 from the germline V gene are SGHDT and YYEEEE. The ends lost 4 bases at V and 7 bases at J; junction bases unmatched: 10. The chain's CDR3 is CASSAGGDLLEQYF. CDR3 sequence (DNA): TGTGCCAGCAGCGCCGGGGGGGACCTATTGGAGCAGTACTTC.

The chain couples TRBV19 to TRBJ2-7, with TRBD1 identical over 10 bases. The CDR3 is 18 amino acids. The V gene's germline CDR1 is LNHDA and CDR2 SQIVND (reference sequence). V lost 4 bases and J lost 4; bases outside the gene matches: 16. CDR3 nucleotide sequence: TGTGCCAGTAGTACCCAGATCCCCGACAGGGGGCAACGTTACGAGCAGTACTTC. Its translation is CASSTQIPDRGQRYEQYF.

The J gene is TRBJ1-2, the V gene TRBV9; D remains unclear. CDR3 length: 16 amino acids. V dropped 4 bases and J dropped 4 bases, with 20 bases sitting between them. Per germline, CDR1 SGDLS and CDR2 YYNGEE. CDR3 sequence reads: CASSPADARPLYGYTF. CDR3 coding DNA: TGTGCCAGCAGCCCCGCGGACGCCAGGCCACTCTATGGCTACACCTTC.

The CDR3 DNA reads TGTGCCAGTAGTAGGTTTTGGCAAGAGACCCAGTACTTC. Amino acids: CASSRFWQETQYF. The genes are TRBV19 and TRBJ2-5; no firm D call. V was clipped by 4 bases and J by 2 bases, with 8 bases between them. Germline CDR1 reads LNHDA; CDR2 reads SQIVND (reference sequence). The CDR3 covers 13 residues.

The table lists this clone with a count of one. The chain couples TRBV7-2 to TRBJ2-3; D not resolved. The CDR3 has 15 residues. With 5 bases removed from V and 0 bases from J, the gap between germline ends came to 12 bases. Looked up from germline, CDR1 is SGHTA and CDR2 is FQGNSA. The CDR3 reads CASSPDLLSTDTQYF. CDR3 sequence (DNA): TGTGCCAGCAGCCCGGACCTCTTGAGCACAGATACGCAGTATTTT.

This chain joins TRBV5-4 and TRBJ1-4; D call uncertain. The CDR3 spans 12 residues. Deletions cut 4 bases from V and 8 bases from J, with 9 bases between. Germline V gene sequence: CDR1 SGHNT, CDR2 YYREEE (reference sequence). CDR3 sequence: CASSLMGEKLFF. The CDR3 coding sequence is TGTGCCAGCAGCCTAATGGGGGAAAAACTGTTTTTT.

This clone came up a few times. The V and J genes are TRBV6-5 and TRBJ1-2; D is unclear. Trimming pared 0 bases from V and 3 bases from J, leaving 8 bases between. Germline CDR1 is MNHEY and CDR2 is SVGAGI. This CDR3 has 14 amino acids. The CDR3 bases are TGTGCCAGCAGTTACTCGCTTGGGGACTATGGCTACACCTTC. It yields the protein CASSYSLGDYGYTF.

This CDR3 is CASSLGQGVAEQYF. The CDR3 DNA is TGTGCCAGCAGCTTGGGCCAGGGGGTAGCCGAGCAGTACTTC. V and J are TRBV11-2 and TRBJ2-7; 7 nucleotides align to TRBD1. This CDR3 has 14 residues. Germline CDR1 reads SGHAT; CDR2 reads FQNNGV. V was pared by 3 bases and J by 6 bases, with 8 bases of the junction left unmatched.

This clone has just a few counts. The genes are TRBV18 and TRBJ1-5; the match to TRBD1 covers 11 bases. Germline values: CDR1 KGHSH, CDR2 LQKENI. V was pared by 5 bases and J by 5 bases, with 11 bases of the junction left unmatched. This CDR3 has 17 amino acids. DNA for the CDR3: TGTGCCAGCTCAGGTCGGACAGGGGGCTTTCTCGATCAGCCCCAGCATTTT. This sequence encodes CASSGRTGGFLDQPQHF.

The chain employs TRBV13 and TRBJ2-1; tentative D call: TRBD2 (6 bases). The CDR3 runs 14 residues. V dropped 4 bases and J dropped 2 bases, with 9 bases sitting between them. From germline, CDR1 is PRHDT and CDR2 FYEKMQ (reference sequence). The CDR3 DNA sequence: TGTGCCAGCAGCTCCGGGGGACCCTACAATGAGCAGTTCTTC. Its protein is CASSSGGPYNEQFF. Full variable domain (rest looked up from reference TRBV13 and TRBJ2-1): AAGVIQSPRHLIKEKRETATLKCYPIPRHDTVYWYQQGPGQDPQFLISFYEKMQSDKGSIPDRFSAQQFSDYHSELNMSSLELGDSALYFCASSSGGPYNEQFFGPGTRLTVL.

The chain carries TRBV4-2 and TRBJ2-2, with 7 bases aligning to TRBD2. The CDR3 has 16 residues. The ends lost 0 bases at V and 1 base at J; junction bases unmatched: 2. The germline gives CDR1 LGHNA, CDR2 YNFKEQ. CDR3 sequence reads: CASSQDPSGNTGELFF. CDR3 nucleotides: TGTGCCAGCAGCCAAGATCCTAGCGGGAACACCGGGGAGCTGTTTTTT.

The V call is TRBV6-5, the J call TRBJ2-7; D unclear. V was trimmed by 5 bases and J by 5 bases, leaving 16 bases between them. This CDR3 region has 14 residues. Germline CDR1 and CDR2: MNHEY and SVGAGI. The CDR3 loop reads CASSPSQGSNEQYF. In DNA form, the CDR3 reads TGTGCCAGCAGTCCTAGTCAAGGGTCGAACGAGCAGTACTTC.

The sample holds one count of this clone. This chain uses TRBV5-6 with TRBJ1-1, with D tentatively TRBD1 (6 bases). Trimming cost V 2 bases and J 7 bases, with 9 bases left between them. Germline CDR1 and CDR2: SGHDT and YYEEEE. This CDR3 is built from 12 residues. This CDR3 reads CASSFGGGEAFF. In DNA form, the CDR3 reads TGTGCCAGCAGCTTTGGAGGGGGTGAAGCTTTCTTT. Filled out from reference TRBV5-6 and TRBJ1-1, the complete variable domain reads DAGVTQSPTHLIKTRGQQVTLRCSPKSGHDTVSWYQQALGQGPQFIFQYYEEEERQRGNFPDRFSGHQFPNYSSELNVNALLLGDSALYLCASSFGGGEAFFGQGTRLTVV.

The chain carries TRBV28 and TRBJ1-1; D might be TRBD1 (5 bases). The CDR3 sequence is 13 residues long. V was trimmed by 3 bases and J by 3 bases, leaving 8 bases between them. Looked up from germline, CDR1 is MDHEN and CDR2 is SYDVKM. In DNA form, the CDR3 reads TGTGCCAGCAGTTTTTGGGGGGACACTGAAGCTTTCTTT. This sequence encodes CASSFWGDTEAFF.

This chain joins TRBV18 and TRBJ2-1; TRBD2 matches at 15 bases. Looked up from germline, CDR1 is KGHSH and CDR2 is LQKENI. The CDR3 sequence is 17 residues long. V gave up 0 bases and J gave up 4 bases; unmatched junction bases: 1. This chain's CDR3 is CASSPPGTSGGYNEQFF. In DNA form, the CDR3 reads TGTGCCAGCTCACCACCTGGGACTAGCGGGGGGTACAATGAGCAGTTCTTC.

The CDR3 loop is CASSSPASTSGVNEQFF. DNA of the CDR3: TGTGCCAGCAGCTCCCCCGCCTCGACTAGCGGAGTCAATGAGCAGTTCTTC. This chain joins TRBV13 and TRBJ2-1; 9 bases are a match to TRBD2. Germline trimming cut 4 bases from V and 6 bases from J; bases unmatched to any gene: 13. This CDR3 region has 17 residues. Germline CDR1 and CDR2: PRHDT and FYEKMQ (reference sequence).

Only a few counts were recorded for this clone. The chain combines TRBV6-6 with TRBJ2-7; maybe TRBD1 (6 bases). Trimming removed 5 bases from V and 3 bases from J, with 8 bases in between. The CDR3 covers 12 residues. Germline V gene data show CDR1 as MNHNY and CDR2 as SVGAGI (reference sequence). CDR3 amino acids: CASSPGDYEQYF. The CDR3 DNA follows: TGTGCCAGCAGTCCAGGGGACTACGAGCAGTACTTC.

The chain carries TRBV25-1 and TRBJ2-1, with no clear D. The ends were cut back, 5 bases at V and 9 bases at J, with 8 bases in the middle. Germline lookup yields CDR1 MGHDK and CDR2 SYGVNS. The CDR3 extends over 11 amino acids. The CDR3 bases are TGTGCCAGCAGTCGGCTCGGTGAGCAGTTCTTC. Its protein product is CASSRLGEQFF. Based on the CDR3 plus reference TRBV25-1 and TRBJ2-1, the full variable domain is EADIYQTPRYLVIGTGKKITLECSQTMGHDKMYWYQQDPGMELHLIHYSYGVNSTEKGDLSSESTVSRIRTEHFPLTLESARPSHTSQYLCASSRLGEQFFGPGTRLTVL.

The genes are TRBV7-6 and TRBJ2-7; TRBD1 aligns across 7 bases. CDR3 length equals 15 residues. V lost 2 bases and J lost 0; bases outside the gene matches: 4. Germline lookup yields CDR1 SGHVS and CDR2 FNYEAQ. Here the CDR3 DNA reads TGTGCCAGCAGCTTACTGGGGACAGACTCCTACGAGCAGTACTTC. Protein product: CASSLLGTDSYEQYF.

The chain has TRBV7-6 and TRBJ2-6, with D possibly being TRBD1 (5 bases). Germline V CDR1 and CDR2: SGHVS, FNYEAQ. This CDR3 has 18 amino acids. Trimming pared 5 bases from V and 0 bases from J, leaving 17 bases between. CDR3 protein: CASSPVAGFFSGANVLTF. The CDR3 DNA sequence: TGTGCCAGCAGCCCCGTGGCAGGGTTCTTCTCTGGGGCCAACGTCCTGACTTTC.

The chain recombines TRBV7-2 with TRBJ2-3; D is undetermined. The CDR3 totals 16 residues. The V end lost 4 bases, the J end lost 3 bases, and 17 bases lay between the germline ends. From germline, CDR1 is SGHTA and CDR2 FQGNSA. CDR3 coding DNA: TGTGCCAGCAGCTCAGAGGCTATCCTCCTGACAGATACGCAGTATTTT. It is translated as CASSSEAILLTDTQYF. Variable domain in full (rest from reference TRBV7-2 and TRBJ2-3): GAGVSQSPSNKVTEKGKDVELRCDPISGHTALYWYRQSLGQGLEFLIYFQGNSAPDKSGLPSDRFSAERTGGSVSTLTIQRTQQEDSAVYLCASSSEAILLTDTQYFGPGTRLTVL.

V is TRBV6-1 and J is TRBJ2-1; no reliable D call. From germline, CDR1 is MNHNS and CDR2 SASEGT. The ends were cut back, 8 bases at V and 0 bases at J, with 8 bases in the middle. The CDR3 is 13 residues long. The CDR3 is CASGVSSYNEQFF. CDR3 DNA sequence: TGTGCCAGCGGGGTTAGCTCCTACAATGAGCAGTTCTTC.

The chain employs TRBV6-6 and TRBJ2-5; D tentatively reads TRBD1 or TRBD2 (5 bases each). Germline CDR1 MNHNY, CDR2 SVGAGI (reference sequence). V lost 4 bases to trimming and J lost 4 bases, with 10 bases between them. This CDR3 has 13 amino acids. CDR3 coding DNA: TGTGCCAGCAGTTTTGGGACGGTAGAGACCCAGTACTTC. This gives the protein CASSFGTVETQYF.

V is TRBV13 and J is TRBJ2-5, with TRBD1 matching 12 bases. Germline lookup yields CDR1 PRHDT and CDR2 FYEKMQ (reference sequence). This CDR3 has 16 amino acids. With 0 bases clipped from V and 5 bases from J, the junction kept 4 bases outside the gene matches. The CDR3 sequence is CASSLGGQGAVETQYF. The CDR3 DNA sequence: TGTGCCAGCAGCTTAGGGGGACAGGGGGCAGTGGAGACCCAGTACTTC.

The CDR3 sequence is CASSLRPNQPQHF. CDR3 in DNA: TGTGCCAGCAGCCTTCGACCTAATCAGCCCCAGCATTTT. The V call is TRBV7-2, the J call TRBJ1-5; D is undetermined. Deletions cut 5 bases from V and 4 bases from J, with 9 bases between. The CDR3 has 13 residues. Germline CDR1 SGHTA, CDR2 FQGNSA.